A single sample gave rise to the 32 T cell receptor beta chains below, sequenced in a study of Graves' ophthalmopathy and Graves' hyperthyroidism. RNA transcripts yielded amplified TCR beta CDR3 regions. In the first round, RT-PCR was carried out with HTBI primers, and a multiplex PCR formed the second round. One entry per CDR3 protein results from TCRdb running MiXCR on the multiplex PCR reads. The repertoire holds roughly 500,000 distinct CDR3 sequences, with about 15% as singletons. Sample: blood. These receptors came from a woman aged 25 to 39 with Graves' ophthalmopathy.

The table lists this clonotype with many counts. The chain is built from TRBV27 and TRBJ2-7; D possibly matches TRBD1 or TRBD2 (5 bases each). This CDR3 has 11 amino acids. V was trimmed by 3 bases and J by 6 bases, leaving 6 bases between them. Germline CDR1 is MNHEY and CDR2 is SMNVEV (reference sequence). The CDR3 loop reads CASSFGAEQYF. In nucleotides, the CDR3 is TGTGCCAGCAGTTTCGGGGCCGAGCAGTACTTC.

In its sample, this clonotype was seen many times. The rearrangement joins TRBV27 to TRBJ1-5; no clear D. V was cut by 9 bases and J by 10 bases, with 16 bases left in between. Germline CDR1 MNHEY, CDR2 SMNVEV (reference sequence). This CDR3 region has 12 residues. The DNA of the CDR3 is TGTGCCAGTGGGGTTAGAGGAGGCCCCCAGCATTTT. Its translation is CASGVRGGPQHF.

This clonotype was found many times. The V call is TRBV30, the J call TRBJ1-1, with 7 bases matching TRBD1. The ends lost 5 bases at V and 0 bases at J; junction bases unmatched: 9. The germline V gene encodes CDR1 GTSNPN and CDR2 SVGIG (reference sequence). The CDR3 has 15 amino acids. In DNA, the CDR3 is TGTGCCTGGGATGGGACAGTGAACATGAACACTGAAGCTTTCTTT. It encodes CAWDGTVNMNTEAFF. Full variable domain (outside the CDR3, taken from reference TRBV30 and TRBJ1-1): SQTIHQWPATLVQPVGSPLSLECTVEGTSNPNLYWYRQAAGRGLQLLFYSVGIGQISSEVPQNLSASRPQDRQFILSSKKLLLSDSGFYLCAWDGTVNMNTEAFFGQGTRLTVV.

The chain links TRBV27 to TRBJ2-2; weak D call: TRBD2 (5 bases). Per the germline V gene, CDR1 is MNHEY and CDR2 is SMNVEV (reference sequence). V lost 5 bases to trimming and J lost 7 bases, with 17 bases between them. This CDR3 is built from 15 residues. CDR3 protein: CASSPWLATGGELFF. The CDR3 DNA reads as TGTGCCAGCAGTCCCTGGCTAGCTACGGGCGGGGAGCTGTTTTTT.

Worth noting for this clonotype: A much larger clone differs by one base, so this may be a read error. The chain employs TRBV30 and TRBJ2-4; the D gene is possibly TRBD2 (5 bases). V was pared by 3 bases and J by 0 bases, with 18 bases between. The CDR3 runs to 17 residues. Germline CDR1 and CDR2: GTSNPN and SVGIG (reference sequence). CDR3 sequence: CAWSPTGVFLAKNIQYF. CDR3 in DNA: TGTGCCTGGAGCCCCACCGGGGTATTTTTAGCCAAAAACATTCAGTACTTC.

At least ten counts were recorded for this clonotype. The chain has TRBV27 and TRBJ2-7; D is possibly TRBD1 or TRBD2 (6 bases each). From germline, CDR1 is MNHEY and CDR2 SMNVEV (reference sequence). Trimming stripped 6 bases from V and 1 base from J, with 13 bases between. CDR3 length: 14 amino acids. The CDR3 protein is CASRDRGRSYEQYF. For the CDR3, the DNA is TGTGCCAGCAGGGATCGGGGGCGATCCTACGAGCAGTACTTC.

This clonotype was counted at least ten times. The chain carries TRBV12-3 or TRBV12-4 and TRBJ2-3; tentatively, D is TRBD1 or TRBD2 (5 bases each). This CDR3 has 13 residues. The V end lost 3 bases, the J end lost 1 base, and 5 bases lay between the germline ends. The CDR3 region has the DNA TGTGCCAGCAGTTTGGGACGCACAGATACGCAGTATTTT. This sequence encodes CASSLGRTDTQYF.

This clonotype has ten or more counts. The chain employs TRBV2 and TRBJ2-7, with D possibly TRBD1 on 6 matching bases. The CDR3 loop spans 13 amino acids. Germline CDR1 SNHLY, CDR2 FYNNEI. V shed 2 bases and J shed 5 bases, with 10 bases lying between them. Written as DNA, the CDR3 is TGTGCCAGCAGTGAAAGACAGGCCCACGAGCAGTACTTC. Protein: CASSERQAHEQYF. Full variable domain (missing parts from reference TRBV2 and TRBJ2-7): EPEVTQTPSHQVTQMGQEVILRCVPISNHLYFYWYRQILGQKVEFLVSFYNNEISEKSEIFDDQFSVERPDGSNFTLKIRSTKLEDSAMYFCASSERQAHEQYFGPGTRLTVT.

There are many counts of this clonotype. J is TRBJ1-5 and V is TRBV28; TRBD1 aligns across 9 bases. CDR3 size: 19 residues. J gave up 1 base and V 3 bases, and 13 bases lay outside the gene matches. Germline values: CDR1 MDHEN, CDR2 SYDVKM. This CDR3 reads CASSFGTGWVRGSNQPQHF. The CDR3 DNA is TGTGCCAGCAGTTTCGGGACAGGGTGGGTTAGGGGGAGCAATCAGCCCCAGCATTTT.

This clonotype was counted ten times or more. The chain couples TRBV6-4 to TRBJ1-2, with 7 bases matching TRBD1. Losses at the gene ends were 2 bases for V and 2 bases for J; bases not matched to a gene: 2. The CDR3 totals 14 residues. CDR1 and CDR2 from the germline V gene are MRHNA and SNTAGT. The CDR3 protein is CASSDRQGNYGYTF. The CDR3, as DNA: TGTGCCAGCAGTGACCGACAGGGCAACTATGGCTACACCTTC.

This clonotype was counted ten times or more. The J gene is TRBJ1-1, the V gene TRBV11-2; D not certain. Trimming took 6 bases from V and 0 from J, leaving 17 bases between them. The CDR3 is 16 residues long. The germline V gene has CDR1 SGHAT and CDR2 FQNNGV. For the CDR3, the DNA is TGTGCCAGCAGGTCCGCAACATACAGCTTGAACACTGAAGCTTTCTTT. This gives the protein CASRSATYSLNTEAFF.

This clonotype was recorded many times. CDR3 bases: TGTGCCAGCAGTTTAGTGGGGGGCACTGAAGCTTTCTTT. Encoded protein: CASSLVGGTEAFF. J is TRBJ1-1 and V is TRBV12-3 or TRBV12-4, with TRBD1 as a possible D gene (5 bases). V was cut by 1 base and J by 4 bases, with 7 bases left in between. The CDR3 is 13 residues long.

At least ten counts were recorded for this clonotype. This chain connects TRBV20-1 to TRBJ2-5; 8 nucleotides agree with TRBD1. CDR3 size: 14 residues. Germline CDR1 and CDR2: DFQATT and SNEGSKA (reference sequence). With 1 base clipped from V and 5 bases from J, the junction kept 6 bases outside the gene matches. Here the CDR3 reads CSARVPRGLETQYF. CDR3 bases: TGCAGTGCTAGAGTACCCAGGGGGCTGGAGACCCAGTACTTC.

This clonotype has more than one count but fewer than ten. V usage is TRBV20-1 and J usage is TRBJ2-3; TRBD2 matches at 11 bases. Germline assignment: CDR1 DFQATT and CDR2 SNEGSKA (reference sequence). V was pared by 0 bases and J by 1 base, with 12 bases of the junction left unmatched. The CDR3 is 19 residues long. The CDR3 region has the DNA TGCAGTGCTAGAGATCCAGTAGCGGGGGGGTTAGTCGGCACAGATACGCAGTATTTT. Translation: CSARDPVAGGLVGTDTQYF.

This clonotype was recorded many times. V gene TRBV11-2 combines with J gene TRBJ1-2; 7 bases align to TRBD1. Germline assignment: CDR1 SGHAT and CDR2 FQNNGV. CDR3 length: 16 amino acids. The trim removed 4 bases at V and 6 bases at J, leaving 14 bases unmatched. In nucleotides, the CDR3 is TGTGCCAGCAGCTGGACGACAGGGTCAGTTGTGGATGGCTACACCTTC. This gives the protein CASSWTTGSVVDGYTF.

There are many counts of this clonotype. The CDR3 DNA reads as TGTGCCAGCAGCTTTTTCCGACAGTCCACGTATTCCTACGAGCAGTACTTC. It specifies CASSFFRQSTYSYEQYF. This sequence joins TRBV11-2 and TRBJ2-7; D possibly corresponds to TRBD1 (5 bases). Germline V gene sequence: CDR1 SGHAT, CDR2 FQNNGV. The CDR3 runs to 17 residues. Trimming removed 3 bases at V and 1 base at J, with 19 bases between.

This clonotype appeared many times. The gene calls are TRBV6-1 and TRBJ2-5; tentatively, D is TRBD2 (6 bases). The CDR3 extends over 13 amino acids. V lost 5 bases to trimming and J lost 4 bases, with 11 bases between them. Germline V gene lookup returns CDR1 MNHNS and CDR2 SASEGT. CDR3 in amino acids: CASSTGLGETQYF. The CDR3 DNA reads TGTGCCAGCAGTACGGGACTTGGAGAGACCCAGTACTTC.

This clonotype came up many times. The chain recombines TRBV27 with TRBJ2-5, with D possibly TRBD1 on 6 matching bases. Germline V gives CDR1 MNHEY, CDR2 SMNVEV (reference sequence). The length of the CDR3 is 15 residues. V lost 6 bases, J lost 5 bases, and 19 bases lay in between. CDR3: CASRAPGHRGETQYF. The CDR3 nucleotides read TGTGCCAGCAGAGCTCCGGGACACCGAGGGGAGACCCAGTACTTC.

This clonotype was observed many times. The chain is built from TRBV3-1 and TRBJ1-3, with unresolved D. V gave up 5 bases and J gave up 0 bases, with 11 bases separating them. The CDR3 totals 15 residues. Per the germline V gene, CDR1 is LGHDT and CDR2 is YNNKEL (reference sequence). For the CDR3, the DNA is TGTGCCAGCAGCTCCCGCGGGCTCTCTGGAAACACCATATATTTT. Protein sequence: CASSSRGLSGNTIYF.

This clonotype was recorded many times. This CDR3 reads CASSLVLGAREQYF. CDR3 DNA sequence: TGTGCCAGCAGCTTAGTTCTCGGGGCAAGGGAGCAGTACTTC. The rearrangement joins TRBV7-9 to TRBJ2-7, with D possibly being TRBD1 or TRBD2 (5 bases each). This CDR3 is built from 14 residues. The germline V gene encodes CDR1 SEHNR and CDR2 FQNEAQ (reference sequence). V was cut by 1 base and J by 7 bases, with 14 bases left in between.

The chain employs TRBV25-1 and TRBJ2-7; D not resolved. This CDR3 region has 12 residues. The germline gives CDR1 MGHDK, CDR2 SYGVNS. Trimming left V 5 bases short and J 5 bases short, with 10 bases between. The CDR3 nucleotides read TGTGCCAGCAGTCCTACTCCTAACGAGCAGTACTTC. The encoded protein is CASSPTPNEQYF.

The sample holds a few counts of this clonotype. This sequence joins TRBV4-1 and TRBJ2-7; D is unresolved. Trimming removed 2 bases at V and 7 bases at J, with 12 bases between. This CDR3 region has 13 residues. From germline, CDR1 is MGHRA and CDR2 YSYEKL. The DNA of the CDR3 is TGCGCCAGCAGCCAAACCCCCGGCCGAGAGCAGTACTTC. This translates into CASSQTPGREQYF.

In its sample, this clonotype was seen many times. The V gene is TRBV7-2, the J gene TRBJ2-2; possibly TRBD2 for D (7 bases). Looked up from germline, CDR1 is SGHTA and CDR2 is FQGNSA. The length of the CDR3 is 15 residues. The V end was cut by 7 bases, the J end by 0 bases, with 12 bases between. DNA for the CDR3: TGTGCCAGCACCCTCGGGGGGCCGAACACCGGGGAGCTGTTTTTT. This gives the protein CASTLGGPNTGELFF.

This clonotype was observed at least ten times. CDR3 DNA: TGTGCCGGGAGGGGACAGGTCTATGGCTACACCTTC. Translation gives CAGRGQVYGYTF. V gene TRBV2 combines with J gene TRBJ1-2; the match to TRBD1 covers 8 bases. The V gene's germline CDR1 is SNHLY and CDR2 FYNNEI. The CDR3 is made up of 12 amino acids. Losses at the gene ends were 11 bases for V and 4 bases for J; bases not matched to a gene: 6.

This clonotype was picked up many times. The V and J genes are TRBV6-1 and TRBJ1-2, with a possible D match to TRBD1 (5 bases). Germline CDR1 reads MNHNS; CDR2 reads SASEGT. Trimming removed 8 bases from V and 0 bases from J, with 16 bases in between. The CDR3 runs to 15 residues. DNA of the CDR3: TGTGCCAGCGCTATCTGGGGGGGAGCTAACTATGGCTACACCTTC. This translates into CASAIWGGANYGYTF.

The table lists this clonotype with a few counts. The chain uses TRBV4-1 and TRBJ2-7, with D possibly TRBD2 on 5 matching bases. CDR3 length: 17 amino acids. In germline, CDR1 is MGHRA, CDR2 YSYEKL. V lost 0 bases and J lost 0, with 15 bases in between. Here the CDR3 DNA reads TGCGCCAGCAGCCAAGAGCCCTCGGGAACCAGCTCCTACGAGCAGTACTTC. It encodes CASSQEPSGTSSYEQYF.

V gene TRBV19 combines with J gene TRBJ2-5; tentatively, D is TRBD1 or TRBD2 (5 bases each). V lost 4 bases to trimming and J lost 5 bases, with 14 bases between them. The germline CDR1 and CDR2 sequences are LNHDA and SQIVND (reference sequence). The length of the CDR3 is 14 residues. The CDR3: CASSSRGVGETQYF. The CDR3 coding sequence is TGTGCCAGTAGTAGTCGAGGGGTTGGCGAGACCCAGTACTTC.

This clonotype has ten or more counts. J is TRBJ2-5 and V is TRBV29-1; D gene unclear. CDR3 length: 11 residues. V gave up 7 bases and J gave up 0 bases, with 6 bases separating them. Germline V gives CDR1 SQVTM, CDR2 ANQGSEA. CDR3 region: CSGAYQETQYF. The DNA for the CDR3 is TGCAGCGGGGCCTACCAAGAGACCCAGTACTTC.

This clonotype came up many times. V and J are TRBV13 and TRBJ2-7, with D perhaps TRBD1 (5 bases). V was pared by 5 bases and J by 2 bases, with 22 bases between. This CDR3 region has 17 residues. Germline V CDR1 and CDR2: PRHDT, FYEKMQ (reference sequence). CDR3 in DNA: TGTGCCAGCAGCCCTATTACCCCCGACAGAACGACCTACGAGCAGTACTTC. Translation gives CASSPITPDRTTYEQYF.

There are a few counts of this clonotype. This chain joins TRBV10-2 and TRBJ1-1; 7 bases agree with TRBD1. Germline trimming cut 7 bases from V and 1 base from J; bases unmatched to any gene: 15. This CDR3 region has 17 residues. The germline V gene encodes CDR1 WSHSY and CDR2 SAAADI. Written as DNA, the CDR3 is TGCGCCAGCACCTCAGACAGGGATAGAAGGTGGAACACTGAAGCTTTCTTT. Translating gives CASTSDRDRRWNTEAFF.

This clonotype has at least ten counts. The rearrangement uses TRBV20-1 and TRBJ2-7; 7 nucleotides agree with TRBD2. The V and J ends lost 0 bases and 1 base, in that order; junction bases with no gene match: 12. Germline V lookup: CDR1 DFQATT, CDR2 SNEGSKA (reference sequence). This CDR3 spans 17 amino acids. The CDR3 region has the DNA TGCAGTGCTAGAGACCCTACGGGGGGAGGTTTTTCCTACGAGCAGTACTTC. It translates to CSARDPTGGGFSYEQYF.

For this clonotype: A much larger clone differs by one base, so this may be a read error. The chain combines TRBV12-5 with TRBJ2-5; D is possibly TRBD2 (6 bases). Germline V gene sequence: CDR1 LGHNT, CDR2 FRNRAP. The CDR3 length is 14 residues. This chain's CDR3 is CAIGFGTGRETQYF. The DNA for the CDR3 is TGTGCTATTGGTTTCGGGACTGGTAGAGAGACCCAGTACTTC. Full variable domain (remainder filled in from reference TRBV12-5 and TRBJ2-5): DARVTQTPRHKVTEMGQEVTMRCQPILGHNTVFWYRQTMMQGLELLAYFRNRAPLDDSGMPKDRFSAEMPDATLATLKIQPSEPRDSAVYFCAIGFGTGRETQYFGPGTRLLVL.